The next 12 T cell receptor beta chains were all read from a single sample in a study of T cell responses to AZD1222 COVID-19 vaccine. Measured with immunoSEQ multiplex PCR; TCRdb has only the in-frame clones, and not every one. The sample lists 95,000 to 100,000 clones, just over 90% occurring once. Sequenced material: peripheral blood, taken on day 0 of AZD1222 vaccination. These receptors were taken from an adult in good health.

The gene calls are TRBV5-6 and TRBJ2-7; 11 nucleotides line up with TRBD2. CDR3 length: 14 residues. V lost 4 bases and J lost 0; bases outside the gene matches: 0. Germline assignment: CDR1 SGHDT and CDR2 YYEEEE. CDR3 residues: CASSLAGGSYEQYF. CDR3 DNA sequence: TGTGCCAGCAGCCTAGCGGGGGGCTCCTACGAGCAGTACTTC.

This chain uses TRBV15 with TRBJ2-7; 8 nucleotides line up with TRBD1. Germline V gene sequence: CDR1 LNHNV, CDR2 YYDKDF (reference sequence). V dropped 0 bases and J dropped 2; count of bases not matched to a gene: 6. The CDR3 runs to 16 residues. The CDR3, as DNA: TGTGCCACCAGCAGAGATCTTGGGACAGGCACCTACGAGCAGTACTTC. Residues: CATSRDLGTGTYEQYF.

This rearrangement joins TRBV7-9 to TRBJ2-2; D is unresolved. The V gene lost 5 bases and the J gene lost 5 bases, with 9 bases spanning the gap. Germline CDR1 reads SEHNR; CDR2 reads FQNEAQ (reference sequence). CDR3 length: 13 amino acids. In DNA form, the CDR3 reads TGTGCCAGCAGCGGGGTCGGTACCGGGGAGCTGTTTTTT. This gives the protein CASSGVGTGELFF.

The chain joins TRBV29-1 to TRBJ1-2; D not resolved. With 5 bases removed from V and 0 bases from J, the gap between germline ends came to 7 bases. Germline-derived CDR1 and CDR2 are SQVTM and ANQGSEA. The CDR3 has 12 residues. The CDR3 loop reads CSVLQANYGYTF. The DNA for the CDR3 is TGCAGCGTTTTACAAGCTAACTATGGCTACACCTTC.

The rearrangement uses TRBV2 and TRBJ2-7; D might be TRBD1 or TRBD2, each matching 6 bases. V gave up 3 bases and J gave up 0 bases, with 18 bases separating them. This CDR3 has 17 amino acids. The germline V gene has CDR1 SNHLY and CDR2 FYNNEI. The CDR3, as DNA: TGTGCCAGCAGTGAGGTGGGGGGCGCGGGAAGCTCCTACGAGCAGTACTTC. This codes for CASSEVGGAGSSYEQYF.

The count of this clone is one. This CDR3 is CASSENGQSVVYEQYF. CDR3 nucleotide sequence: TGTGCCAGCAGCGAAAACGGACAGTCGGTGGTCTACGAGCAGTACTTC. The V gene is TRBV6-1, the J gene TRBJ2-7, with TRBD1 as a possible D gene (6 bases). The CDR3 has 16 amino acids. The germline gives CDR1 MNHNS, CDR2 SASEGT. V was trimmed by 6 bases and J by 3 bases, leaving 21 bases between them.

The chain has TRBV28 and TRBJ2-2; D ambiguous. The V end lost 3 bases, the J end lost 7 bases, and 6 bases lay between the germline ends. Germline lookup yields CDR1 MDHEN and CDR2 SYDVKM. This CDR3 has 12 amino acids. In DNA, the CDR3 is TGTGCCAGCAGTTTGCTCAGCGGGGAGCTGTTTTTT. As protein: CASSLLSGELFF. Complete variable domain (other parts from reference TRBV28 and TRBJ2-2): DVKVTQSSRYLVKRTGEKVFLECVQDMDHENMFWYRQDPGLGLRLIYFSYDVKMKEKGDIPEGYSVSREKKERFSLILESASTNQTSMYLCASSLLSGELFFGEGSRLTVL.

V is TRBV27 and J is TRBJ2-7; TRBD2 agrees at 9 bases. Germline V lookup: CDR1 MNHEY, CDR2 SMNVEV (reference sequence). This CDR3 spans 15 amino acids. The ends lost 4 bases at V and 0 bases at J; junction bases unmatched: 4. CDR3 protein: CASSWAGGISYEQYF. The CDR3, as DNA: TGTGCCAGCAGTTGGGCGGGGGGGATCTCCTACGAGCAGTACTTC.

V usage is TRBV7-9 and J usage is TRBJ1-2; TRBD1 is a possible D gene (5 bases). Trimming shortened V by 0 bases and J by 6 bases, and 11 bases separated the two germline ends. Germline CDR1 SEHNR, CDR2 FQNEAQ (reference sequence). The CDR3 extends over 14 amino acids. The CDR3 nucleotides are TGTGCCAGCAGCTTAGCTGCGGGACTGGATGGCTACACCTTC. This sequence encodes CASSLAAGLDGYTF.

The chain has TRBV5-6 and TRBJ2-7; either TRBD1 or TRBD2 may supply D (6 bases each). V lost 1 base and J 5 bases, leaving 22 bases between the germline ends. The CDR3 totals 17 residues. CDR1 is SGHDT, CDR2 YYEEEE, per germline. The CDR3 DNA reads as TGTGCCAGCAGCTTGACCCTTGACACGGGGGCGGGACACGAGCAGTACTTC. This encodes CASSLTLDTGAGHEQYF.

CDR3 amino acids: CASSLGEKLFF. In DNA form, the CDR3 reads TGTGCCAGCAGTTTGGGTGAAAAACTGTTTTTT. J is TRBJ1-4 and V is TRBV12-3 or TRBV12-4; no clear D gene. The CDR3 covers 11 residues. V lost 3 bases to trimming and J lost 7 bases, with 3 bases between them.

CDR3 protein: CASSPRDRGRRYGYTF. DNA of the CDR3: TGTGCCAGCAGCCCCAGGGACAGGGGGCGGCGGTATGGCTACACCTTC. The rearrangement links TRBV3-1 (or the pseudogene TRBV3-2) to TRBJ1-2; TRBD1 matches 12 bases. Germline assignment: CDR1 LGHDT and CDR2 YNNKEL (reference sequence). Trimming removed 4 bases from V and 5 bases from J; junction bases left unmatched: 8. The CDR3 length is 16 residues.